Shown below are 24 T cell receptor beta chains from a single sample sequenced in a study of early T cells in non-severe SARS-CoV-2 infection. TCRdb passed the 5' RACE reads through MiXCR, listing each CDR3 protein once. The sample contains tens of thousands of distinct CDR3 sequences, about 6% of which appear only once. The sample consisted of whole blood. Every receptor here comes from an adult who was a healthcare worker with PCR-confirmed SARS-CoV-2 infection or an uninfected control (not recorded which).

This clonotype was recorded at least ten times. This chain links TRBV20-1 with TRBJ2-5; D may be TRBD2 (5 bases). V lost 2 bases and J 4 bases, leaving 14 bases between the germline ends. CDR3 length equals 14 residues. Germline loops: CDR1 DFQATT, CDR2 SNEGSKA (reference sequence). For the CDR3, the DNA is TGCAGTGCTAGAAGCCTAGCCGGTGGAGAGACCCAGTACTTC. This translates into CSARSLAGGETQYF.

This clonotype appeared many times. V gene TRBV24-1 combines with J gene TRBJ2-2; 8 bases are shared with TRBD1. The CDR3 totals 14 residues. The germline V gene has CDR1 KGHDR and CDR2 SFDVKD. The J segment lost 5 bases and the V segment lost 5 bases, leaving 3 bases of the junction unmatched. CDR3 protein: CATSADRDTGELFF. CDR3 sequence (DNA): TGTGCCACCAGTGCGGACAGGGATACCGGGGAGCTGTTTTTT.

This clonotype was picked up many times. This sequence joins TRBV11-2 and TRBJ2-7; D gene unclear. Trimming left V 6 bases short and J 0 bases short, with 9 bases between. CDR1 and CDR2 from the germline V gene are SGHAT and FQNNGV. The CDR3 runs 13 residues. DNA of the CDR3: TGTGCCAGCAGAGCCGTACTCTCCTACGAGCAGTACTTC. It translates to CASRAVLSYEQYF.

At least ten counts were recorded for this clonotype. The gene calls are TRBV7-2 and TRBJ2-1; no clear D gene. V lost 3 bases and J 5 bases, leaving 8 bases between the germline ends. The CDR3 contains 13 residues. CDR1 and CDR2 from the germline V gene are SGHTA and FQGNSA. The DNA for the CDR3 is TGTGCCAGCAGCTTCGACCCTCACAATGAGCAGTTCTTC. Its protein product is CASSFDPHNEQFF.

This clonotype was seen at least ten times. The rearrangement uses TRBV7-2 and TRBJ1-5; D unclear. CDR3 length: 15 amino acids. The germline V gene has CDR1 SGHTA and CDR2 FQGNSA. The V end lost 5 bases, the J end lost 2 bases, and 13 bases lay between the germline ends. The CDR3 sequence: CASSPTWAGNQPQHF. DNA for the CDR3: TGTGCCAGCAGCCCCACGTGGGCCGGCAATCAGCCCCAGCATTTT.

This clonotype was observed at least ten times. This chain connects TRBV7-8 to TRBJ2-3; no clear D. Germline loops: CDR1 SGHVS, CDR2 FQNEAQ. The CDR3 sequence is 14 residues long. V was cut by 1 base and J by 2 bases, with 7 bases left in between. Here the CDR3 reads CASSLVRYTDTQYF. CDR3 nucleotides: TGTGCCAGCAGCTTAGTCAGATACACAGATACGCAGTATTTT.

About this clonotype: Possible read error: a much larger clone is one base away. V is TRBV3-1 and J is TRBJ2-1; D remains ambiguous. Germline CDR1 reads LGHDT; CDR2 reads YNNKEL (reference sequence). Trimming left V 8 bases short and J 3 bases short, with 14 bases between. The length of the CDR3 is 14 residues. CDR3 in DNA: TGTGCCAGCGGCCCCTTGGGGAACTACAATGAGCAGTTCTTC. Protein: CASGPLGNYNEQFF.

This clonotype came up many times. This sequence joins TRBV3-1 and TRBJ1-1; 7 bases align to TRBD1. Germline trimming cut 4 bases from V and 13 bases from J; bases unmatched to any gene: 15. The CDR3 extends over 14 amino acids. Germline V CDR1 and CDR2: LGHDT, YNNKEL (reference sequence). The CDR3 loop is CASSRGLTGIRVFF. CDR3 nucleotides: TGTGCCAGCAGCCGCGGACTGACAGGGATTCGGGTTTTCTTT. Full variable domain (outside the CDR3, taken from reference TRBV3-1 and TRBJ1-1): DTAVSQTPKYLVTQMGNDKSIKCEQNLGHDTMYWYKQDSKKFLKIMFSYNNKELIINETVPNRFSPKSPDKAHLNLHINSLELGDSAVYFCASSRGLTGIRVFFGQGTRLTVV.

This clonotype has ten or more counts. This rearrangement joins TRBV6-6 to TRBJ1-1, with D perhaps TRBD1 (6 bases). V shed 2 bases and J shed 8 bases, with 15 bases lying between them. Germline CDR1 is MNHNY and CDR2 is SVGAGI (reference sequence). The CDR3 has 14 amino acids. The CDR3 DNA follows: TGTGCCAGCAGTTACGCTACAGGGCGGGGGGAAGCTTTCTTT. It encodes CASSYATGRGEAFF.

This clonotype appeared once. This chain uses TRBV10-3 with TRBJ1-1; D perhaps matches TRBD1 (5 bases). Germline lookup yields CDR1 ENHRY and CDR2 SYGVKD. Deletions cut 10 bases from V and 5 bases from J, with 20 bases between. This CDR3 comprises 14 residues. The CDR3 spells CATRLPGIWTEAFF. The CDR3 coding sequence is TGTGCCACCAGGCTCCCAGGGATCTGGACTGAAGCTTTCTTT.

J is TRBJ2-1 and V is TRBV4-1; D is unresolved. The germline gives CDR1 MGHRA, CDR2 YSYEKL. V gave up 4 bases and J gave up 0 bases, with 10 bases separating them. The CDR3 is 15 residues long. This CDR3 is CASSPDGSSYNEQFF. CDR3 bases: TGCGCCAGCAGCCCCGACGGAAGCTCCTACAATGAGCAGTTCTTC.

This clonotype was recorded many times. V gene TRBV11-2 combines with J gene TRBJ2-6; either TRBD1 or TRBD2 may supply D (6 bases each). The germline V gene has CDR1 SGHAT and CDR2 FQNNGV. The CDR3 has 15 amino acids. V lost 8 bases, J lost 4 bases, and 15 bases lay in between. CDR3 coding DNA: TGTGCCAGCCCGACGGAGGGGGAAGGGGCCAACGTCCTGACTTTC. Encoded protein: CASPTEGEGANVLTF. Together with reference TRBV11-2 and TRBJ2-6, the CDR3 gives the full variable domain: EAGVAQSPRYKIIEKRQSVAFWCNPISGHATLYWYQQILGQGPKLLIQFQNNGVVDDSQLPKDRFSAERLKGVDSTLKIQPAKLEDSAVYLCASPTEGEGANVLTFGAGSRLTVL.

The chain recombines TRBV7-8 with TRBJ1-2; no clear D gene. From germline, CDR1 is SGHVS and CDR2 FQNEAQ. CDR3 length equals 15 residues. V was trimmed by 5 bases and J by 4 bases, leaving 17 bases between them. The CDR3 DNA is TGTGCCAGCAGCCCCCGGACGGAGCGGACCTATGGCTACACCTTC. Its translation: CASSPRTERTYGYTF.

By sample share, this clonotype is medium-sized. The V gene is TRBV7-9, the J gene TRBJ1-5; 9 bases are shared with TRBD1. V was clipped by 4 bases and J by 0 bases; unmatched bases: 16. This CDR3 comprises 20 residues. Germline CDR1 and CDR2: SEHNR and FQNEAQ (reference sequence). The CDR3 nucleotides are TGTGCCAGCAGCTCCACGAAGCAGACAGGGGGTGTTAATAGCAATCAGCCCCAGCATTTT. It codes for CASSSTKQTGGVNSNQPQHF. The full variable domain, completed using reference TRBV7-9 and TRBJ1-5, is DTGVSQNPRHKITKRGQNVTFRCDPISEHNRLYWYRQTLGQGPEFLTYFQNEAQLEKSRLLSDRFSAERPKGSFSTLEIQRTEQGDSAMYLCASSSTKQTGGVNSNQPQHFGDGTRLSIL.

This clonotype was seen many times. V is TRBV3-1 and J is TRBJ2-1, with 9 bases that match TRBD1. The length of the CDR3 is 15 residues. The trim removed 2 bases at V and 8 bases at J, leaving 7 bases unmatched. Germline CDR1 LGHDT, CDR2 YNNKEL (reference sequence). CDR3: CASSQSGTGLDEQFF. The CDR3 DNA follows: TGTGCCAGCAGCCAATCCGGGACAGGGTTGGATGAGCAGTTCTTC.

This clonotype has at least ten counts. The chain couples TRBV11-3 to TRBJ2-5, with no clear D. Germline CDR1 SGHNT, CDR2 YENEEA. V lost 5 bases and J lost 0, with 7 bases in between. This CDR3 is built from 13 residues. This CDR3 reads CASSTRNQETQYF. CDR3 DNA sequence: TGTGCCAGCAGCACCCGAAACCAAGAGACCCAGTACTTC. Filled out from reference TRBV11-3 and TRBJ2-5, the complete variable domain reads EAGVVQSPRYKIIEKKQPVAFWCNPISGHNTLYWYLQNLGQGPELLIRYENEEAVDDSQLPKDRFSAERLKGVDSTLKIQPAELGDSAVYLCASSTRNQETQYFGPGTRLLVL.

This clonotype was counted ten times or more. This chain connects TRBV19 to TRBJ1-5; unclear D gene. Looked up from germline, CDR1 is LNHDA and CDR2 is SQIVND (reference sequence). The V end was cut by 5 bases, the J end by 4 bases, with 15 bases between. The CDR3 spans 15 residues. CDR3 residues: CASSFRTRPNQPQHF. CDR3 DNA sequence: TGTGCCAGTAGTTTCCGGACTAGGCCGAATCAGCCCCAGCATTTT.

This clonotype was seen repeatedly, ten times or more. V gene TRBV12-3 or TRBV12-4 combines with J gene TRBJ2-1, with a tentative D call TRBD2 (6 bases). This CDR3 spans 15 amino acids. V lost 5 bases and J lost 9, with 20 bases in between. CDR3 coding DNA: TGTGCCAGCAGTCAGACTAGTTCGGTTAGGGGTGAGCAGTTCTTC. Translated: CASSQTSSVRGEQFF.

The chain couples TRBV6-6 to TRBJ1-6; 9 positions agree with TRBD1. This CDR3 is 15 amino acids long. Per the germline V gene, CDR1 is MNHNY and CDR2 is SVGAGI (reference sequence). After removal of 7 bases from V and 10 bases from J, the junction contained 11 bases not matched to a gene. DNA of the CDR3: TGTGCCAGCATCAAAACCGGGACAGGGTACTCACCCCTCCACTTT. Translation gives CASIKTGTGYSPLHF.

This clonotype was counted between two and nine times. This chain links TRBV28 with TRBJ2-7, with D perhaps matching TRBD1 (5 bases). CDR1 MDHEN and CDR2 SYDVKM come from the germline V gene. This CDR3 spans 14 amino acids. V lost 8 bases to trimming and J lost 0 bases, with 14 bases between them. The chain's CDR3 is CASGAVRSSYEQYF. The CDR3 bases are TGTGCCAGCGGGGCCGTAAGGAGCTCCTACGAGCAGTACTTC.

For the CDR3, the DNA is TGTGCCAGCAGATACGTAGGCGGGTACAATGAGCAGTTCTTC. Protein sequence: CASRYVGGYNEQFF. This chain links TRBV7-2 with TRBJ2-1; tentative D call: TRBD2 (5 bases). V was trimmed by 6 bases and J by 4 bases, leaving 13 bases between them. Per germline, CDR1 SGHTA and CDR2 FQGNSA. The CDR3 spans 14 residues.

This clonotype was counted at least ten times. The chain recombines TRBV20-1 with TRBJ2-3; 10 bases are shared with TRBD2. The CDR3 length is 15 residues. V shed 3 bases, J shed 6 bases, and the junction held 9 bases outside the gene matches. Germline lookup yields CDR1 DFQATT and CDR2 SNEGSKA (reference sequence). CDR3 coding DNA: TGCAGTGCTAGTCCCGTAGCGGGAGGACTGGATACGCAGTATTTT. This gives the protein CSASPVAGGLDTQYF.

This clonotype was counted many times. J is TRBJ2-7 and V is TRBV6-5; D possibly corresponds to TRBD1 (6 bases). This CDR3 contains 13 residues. V was clipped by 5 bases and J by 5 bases, with 13 bases between them. Looked up from germline, CDR1 is MNHEY and CDR2 is SVGAGI. The CDR3 here is CASSRTGNHEQYF. The CDR3 nucleotides are TGTGCCAGCAGTAGAACAGGGAACCACGAGCAGTACTTC.

The chain joins TRBV4-2 to TRBJ2-5; 8 bases fit TRBD2. The CDR3 has 17 amino acids. Losses at the gene ends were 3 bases for V and 2 bases for J; bases not matched to a gene: 11. In germline, CDR1 is LGHNA, CDR2 YNFKEQ. The CDR3 here is CASSQGAGAGAQETQYF. DNA for the CDR3: TGTGCCAGCAGCCAGGGGGCCGGAGCGGGGGCTCAAGAGACCCAGTACTTC.